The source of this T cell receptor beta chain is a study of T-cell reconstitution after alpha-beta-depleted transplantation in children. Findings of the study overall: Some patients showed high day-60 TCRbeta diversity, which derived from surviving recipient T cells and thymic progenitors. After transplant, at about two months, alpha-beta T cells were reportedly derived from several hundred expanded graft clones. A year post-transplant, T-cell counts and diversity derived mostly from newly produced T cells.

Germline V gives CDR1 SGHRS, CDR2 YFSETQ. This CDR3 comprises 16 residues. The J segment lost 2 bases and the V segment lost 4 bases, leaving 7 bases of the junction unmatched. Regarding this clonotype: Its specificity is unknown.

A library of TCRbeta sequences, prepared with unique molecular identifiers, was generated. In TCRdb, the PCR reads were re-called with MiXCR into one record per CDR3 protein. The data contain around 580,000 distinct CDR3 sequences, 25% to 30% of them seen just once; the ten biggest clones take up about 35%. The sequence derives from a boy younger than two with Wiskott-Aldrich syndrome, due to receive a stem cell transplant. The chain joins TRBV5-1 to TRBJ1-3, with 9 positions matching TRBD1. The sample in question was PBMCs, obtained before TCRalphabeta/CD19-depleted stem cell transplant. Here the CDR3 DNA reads TGCGCCAGCAGCCCGGGGACAGGGAGCGCTGGAAACACCATATATTTT. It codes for CASSPGTGSAGNTIYF.